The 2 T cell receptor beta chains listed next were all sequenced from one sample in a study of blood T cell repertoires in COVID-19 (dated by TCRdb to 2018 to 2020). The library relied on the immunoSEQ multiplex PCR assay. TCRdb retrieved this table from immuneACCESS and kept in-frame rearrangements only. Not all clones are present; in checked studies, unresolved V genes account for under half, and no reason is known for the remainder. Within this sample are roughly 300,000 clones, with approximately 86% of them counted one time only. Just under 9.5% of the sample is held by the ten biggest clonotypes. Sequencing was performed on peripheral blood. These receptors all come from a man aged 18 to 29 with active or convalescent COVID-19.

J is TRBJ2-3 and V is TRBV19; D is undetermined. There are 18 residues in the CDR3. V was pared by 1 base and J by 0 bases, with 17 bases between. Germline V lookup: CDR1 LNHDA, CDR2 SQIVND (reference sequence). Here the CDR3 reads CASSIGVARLTSTDTQYF. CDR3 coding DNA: TGTGCCAGTAGTATAGGGGTAGCTAGACTGACTAGCACAGATACGCAGTATTTT.

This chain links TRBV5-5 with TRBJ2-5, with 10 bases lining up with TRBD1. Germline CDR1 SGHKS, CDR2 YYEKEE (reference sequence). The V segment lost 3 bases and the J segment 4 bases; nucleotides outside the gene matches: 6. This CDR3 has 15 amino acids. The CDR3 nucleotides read TGTGCCAGCAGCTCCGGACAGGGGGGGAGAGAGACCCAGTACTTC. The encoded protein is CASSSGQGGRETQYF.